The source of this T cell receptor (beta chain) is a study of cytomegalovirus exposure and HLA in healthy donors (dated by TCRdb to the late 2010s). In terms of the full investigation: In an earlier analysis of under 600 of the donors, 276 Gb of sequence data and about 110 million unique TCR beta sequences from roughly 190 million T cells were reported. An early release covering 550 to 700 HLA-typed donors comprised 300 to 350 gigabases of sequencing data and tens of millions of unique TCR sequences. Among the roughly 400 genotyped donors, around 81% belonged to the genetic ancestry cluster associated with self-reported Caucasian donors. The aim of the study was to test whether cataloging public T cell receptors could identify signatures of past pathogen exposure. Using immunosequencing, the study profiled T cell repertoires from around 680 subjects and related those repertoires to cytomegalovirus serostatus. Besides the first cohort of 500 to 700 subjects, a separate validation cohort made up of over 100 different subjects was used. To predict cytomegalovirus infection status, the study brought together high-throughput TCR immunosequencing, statistical association of individual TCRs with disease status, and machine learning. To study patterns of TCR occurrence, a later analysis re-analyzed previously published TCR beta repertoires from 650 to 750 donors and added high-resolution HLA genotyping. In the later analysis, no new phenotypic data were used to find candidate immune exposures; instead, reliance was placed on TCR beta sequences and their occurrence across donors. An earlier analysis of fewer than 750 of the donors used high-throughput TCR beta sequencing to judge whether each TCR beta V gene segment behaved as functional or pseudogenic. Donor age, sex, ethnicity and CMV serostatus were collected together with the repertoire data. In a later genetic analysis, genome-wide SNP genotypes for about 65% of the roughly 670 donors were used, and that subset was treated as a discovery cohort. Every discovery cohort repertoire had been produced on one sequencing platform. Class I and class II HLA loci were covered by the typing at four-digit resolution. Typing coverage varied by locus: 629-630 donors for A, B, C, DRB1 and DQB1; approximately 500 for DQA1; around 610 for DPA1; around 450 for DPB1. Roughly 5 DR-DQ haplotypes were handled as single units for association and clustering because linkage in the cohort was strong. On average, roughly 250,000 unique TCR beta nucleotide sequences were sequenced per donor among 398 genotyped donors of the cohort, with roughly 19% of those sequences being non-productive. Here is what the overall study found, with its caveats: A further reported finding was that TCR beta sequences accurately predicted the HLA-A and HLA-B alleles for most subjects in the first cohort. A later analysis found that HLA-associated TCR beta chains were more clonally expanded and had lower generation probabilities than equally common non-associated chains. In an earlier analysis of under 600 of the donors, most TCR beta V segments were observed in productive rearrangements about 90% or about 30% of the time, broadly matching IMGT annotations. At a false discovery rate of 0.05, a later analysis linked 15,000 to 20,000 TCR beta sequences to specific HLA alleles. The presence/absence analyses assumed that sequencing depth was roughly uniform across donors, and that assumption may not be true. In the study, about 150 TCR beta chains were listed as associated with cytomegalovirus. Some 16 rarely observed V segments, including chromosome 9 orphons, were excluded from the earlier analysis of about 600 of the donors because counts were too low. Because HLA typing was unavailable for some donors at each locus, only the typed subset was used in association tests. An association between a missense DCLRE1C variant and V-gene and J-gene trimming of TCR beta chains was found in a later genetic analysis and replicated in an independent cohort. In both the original and validation cohorts, the classifier was reported to diagnose cytomegalovirus status with high specificity and sensitivity. A later analysis reported that several top co-occurrence clusters appeared linked to parvovirus B19, influenza, CMV and Epstein-Barr virus. When HLA alleles, especially DR and DQ, strongly co-occurred, TCR associations were difficult to assign to individual alleles. Three of the identified cytomegalovirus-associated TCR beta chains were confirmed in vitro to be specific for cytomegalovirus antigens. Correlated functional status among segregating V segments might reflect linkage disequilibrium, but an unknown experimental factor could not be ruled out. Most TCR sequences were seen in very few donors, while some public TCRs were found in many individuals. A later analysis found that TCR association rates varied across HLA loci, with DRB1 alleles showing the most associated TCRs and HLA-C alleles the fewest. For the cohort, immune exposure information was limited to CMV serostatus. The cohort was sequenced for TCR beta chains only, and without alpha or paired-chain data the features that could be detected were limited. According to the authors, the approach could potentially be generalized to other disease states and immunological phenotypes. A cluster of highly shared sequence variants was judged likely to be a technical artifact of the sequencing pipeline. Compared with the roughly 700-donor mean, donors in an Asian-associated ancestry cluster had fewer N-insertions in productive TCRs, according to a later genetic analysis. The 87-base-pair reads could not distinguish some IMGT-functional V segments, including TRBV6-2 and TRBV6-3, so those segments were excluded. According to a later analysis, most CMV-associated TCR beta chains appeared to be HLA-restricted, and the HLA associations seemed to be driven largely by CMV exposure.

This clone has just one count. No antigen is known for it. Base quality data are lacking; no much larger clone is found one base away. V and J lose 2 bases and 3 bases, and a span of 16 bases separates them. The germline V gene provides CDR1 ENHRY and CDR2 SYGVKD. The CDR3 holds 16 amino acids from the cysteine to the phenylalanine. Of the read, only the CDR3 DNA is kept; its 48 bases are in frame from base 1. The cohort consisted of 600 to 750 healthy bone marrow donors. At the time of sampling, every cohort member was nominally healthy, though immune exposures that went unrecorded were likely present. The donor tested CMV seropositive, placing the donor among the 290 or so seropositive members of the cohort. Each donor provided a peripheral blood sample, and peripheral blood mononuclear cells were used for TCR beta sequencing. Genomic DNA extraction from the blood cell samples was performed with the Qiagen DNeasy Blood Extraction Kit.

The library came from the immunoSEQ multiplex PCR assay. A mixture of 60 forward primers for TCR Vbeta segments and 13 reverse primers for TCR Jbeta segments was used in the multiplex PCR. Amplification of the CDR3 region of rearranged TCR beta genes was performed with a multiplex PCR assay on genomic DNA. Amplified TCR beta libraries were sequenced as 87-base-pair reads on the Illumina HiSeq System. In the source study's methods: A later analysis counted about 82 million unique TCR beta chains across the 550 to 750 repertoires, and roughly 9.9 million of these chains were shared by at least two donors. A nearest-neighbor algorithm error-corrected the raw reads and collapsed the reads into unique sequences, merging closely related sequences to remove PCR and sequencing errors. To assign V, D and J gene segments, CDR3 sequences were aligned to IMGT reference sequences. For a sequence to be retained, a match of at least six nucleotides to both a V gene segment and a J gene segment was required. A rearrangement was called productive if the CDR3 had no stop codons and remained in frame with V and J, and every other rearrangement was called non-productive. CDR3 was defined by IMGT convention, running from the second conserved V-encoded cysteine to the conserved J-encoded phenylalanine. The earlier analysis of 550 to 650 of the donors excluded any sequence lacking an unambiguous match to a single V gene segment. In an earlier analysis of approximately 550 of the donors, V segments were called functional above 56.7% productive rearrangements and were called segregating when the between-donor standard deviation exceeded 5%. A statistical classification framework was built for diagnosing cytomegalovirus status from the catalog of TCR beta chain sequences. A later analysis assigned V and J genes by comparing TCR nucleotide sequences with IMGT/GENE-DB human TR gene sequences. The TCRdist pipeline was used in a later analysis to assign CDR3 sequences and most-parsimonious VDJ recombination scenarios. In a later analysis, each TCR beta chain was defined by its CDR3 amino acid sequence together with its V-gene family, and reads without a unique V-gene family were excluded. To address suspected cross-contamination and a sequencing artifact, a later analysis removed around 590 highly shared, low-generation-probability nucleotide sequences. In a later analysis, a clonal expansion index for each public chain was calculated from normalized within-repertoire ranks of inferred template counts. A later analysis computed generation probabilities with a VDJ recombination model fitted to out-of-frame rearrangements, and checked the results against IGoR. Hypergeometric tests were used in a later analysis to score TCR-TCR, TCR-HLA and TCR-CMV co-occurrence, with a repertoire-size bias correction applied to the TCR pairs. A later analysis estimated false discovery rates by permuting HLA or CMV assignments 20 times. In a later analysis, co-occurring TCRs were grouped using DBSCAN, with TCRdist sequence similarity added in when clustering inside HLA-allele-positive subsets. For co-occurrence clustering, repertoires with fewer than 30,000 or more than 120,000 public chains were excluded, along with a handful of repertoires with anomalous nucleotide sharing. Sourced from immuneACCESS, this table was stored by TCRdb with only in-frame sequences that have V and J called. A share of the clones is absent; for the studies checked, an unresolved V gene accounts for under half, and the remainder has no known explanation. That table furnishes V, J and clone size, whereas the DNA furnished D and trimming. This sample has about 170,000 clones in its table, and around 73% of those were observed once. Under 7% of the sample goes to the ten largest clones.

This clonotype was obtained from a woman between 18 and 29 years old in good health and CMV-seropositive. This chain joins TRBV10-3 to TRBJ2-5; tentative D gene TRBD1, with 6 bases matching. The source material was PBMCs. CDR3 region: CAISEPQEGVKETQYF. The DNA reads TGTGCCATCAGTGAGCCCCAAGAGGGGGTAAAAGAGACCCAGTACTTC.